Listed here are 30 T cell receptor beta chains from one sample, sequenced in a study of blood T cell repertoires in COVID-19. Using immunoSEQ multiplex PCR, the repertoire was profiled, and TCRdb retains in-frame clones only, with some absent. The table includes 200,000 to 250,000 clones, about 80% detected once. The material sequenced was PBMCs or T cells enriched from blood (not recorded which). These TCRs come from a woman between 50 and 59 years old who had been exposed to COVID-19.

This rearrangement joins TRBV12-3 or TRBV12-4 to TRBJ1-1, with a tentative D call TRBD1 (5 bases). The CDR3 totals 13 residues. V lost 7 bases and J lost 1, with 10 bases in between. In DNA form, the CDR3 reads TGTGCCAGCAAGGACACGCGGAACACTGAAGCTTTCTTT. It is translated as CASKDTRNTEAFF.

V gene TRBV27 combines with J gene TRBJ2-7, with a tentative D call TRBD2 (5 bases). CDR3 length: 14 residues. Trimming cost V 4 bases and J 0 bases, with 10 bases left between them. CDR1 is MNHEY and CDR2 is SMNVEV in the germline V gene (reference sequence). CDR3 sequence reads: CASSSRGFSYEQYF. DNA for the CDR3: TGTGCCAGCAGTTCTCGGGGATTCTCCTACGAGCAGTACTTC.

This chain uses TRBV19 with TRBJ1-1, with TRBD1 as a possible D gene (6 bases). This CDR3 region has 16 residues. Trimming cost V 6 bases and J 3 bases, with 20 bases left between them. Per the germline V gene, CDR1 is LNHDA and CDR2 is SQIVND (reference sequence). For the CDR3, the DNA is TGTGCCAGTAGACCCTCAGGGGACGTTTTGTACACTGAAGCTTTCTTT. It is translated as CASRPSGDVLYTEAFF.

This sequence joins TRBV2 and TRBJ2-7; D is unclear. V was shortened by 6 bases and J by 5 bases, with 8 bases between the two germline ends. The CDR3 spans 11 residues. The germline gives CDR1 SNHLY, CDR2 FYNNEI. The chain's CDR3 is CASSYQDEQYF. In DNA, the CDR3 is TGTGCCAGCAGCTACCAGGACGAGCAGTACTTC.

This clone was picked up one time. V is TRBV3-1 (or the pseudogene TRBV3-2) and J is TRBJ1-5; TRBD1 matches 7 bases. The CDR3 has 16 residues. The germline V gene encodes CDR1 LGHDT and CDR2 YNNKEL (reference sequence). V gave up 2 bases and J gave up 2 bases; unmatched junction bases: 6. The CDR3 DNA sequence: TGTGCCAGCAGCCAAAAGACAGGGTTGGGCAATCAGCCCCAGCATTTT. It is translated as CASSQKTGLGNQPQHF.

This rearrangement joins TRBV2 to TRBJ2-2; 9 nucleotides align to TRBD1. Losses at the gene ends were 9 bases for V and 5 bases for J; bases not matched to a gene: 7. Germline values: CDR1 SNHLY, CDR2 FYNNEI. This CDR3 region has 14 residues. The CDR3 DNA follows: TGTGCCAGTTCCGGGACAGGGAGGACCGGGGAGCTGTTTTTT. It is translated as CASSGTGRTGELFF. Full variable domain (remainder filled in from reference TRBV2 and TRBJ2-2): EPEVTQTPSHQVTQMGQEVILRCVPISNHLYFYWYRQILGQKVEFLVSFYNNEISEKSEIFDDQFSVERPDGSNFTLKIRSTKLEDSAMYFCASSGTGRTGELFFGEGSRLTVL.

CDR3: CASSPGLITDTQYF. DNA of the CDR3: TGTGCCAGCTCTCCCGGACTTATCACAGATACGCAGTATTTT. The V gene is TRBV2, the J gene TRBJ2-3, with a weak D call TRBD2 (5 bases). The germline gives CDR1 SNHLY, CDR2 FYNNEI. The CDR3 loop spans 14 amino acids. The V gene lost 8 bases and the J gene lost 2 bases, with 14 bases spanning the gap.

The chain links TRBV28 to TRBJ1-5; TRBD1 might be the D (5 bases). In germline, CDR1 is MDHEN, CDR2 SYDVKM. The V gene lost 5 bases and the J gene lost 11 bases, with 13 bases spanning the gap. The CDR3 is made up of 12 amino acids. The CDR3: CASSVLKGAQHF. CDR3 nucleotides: TGTGCCAGCAGTGTCCTGAAAGGGGCCCAGCATTTT.

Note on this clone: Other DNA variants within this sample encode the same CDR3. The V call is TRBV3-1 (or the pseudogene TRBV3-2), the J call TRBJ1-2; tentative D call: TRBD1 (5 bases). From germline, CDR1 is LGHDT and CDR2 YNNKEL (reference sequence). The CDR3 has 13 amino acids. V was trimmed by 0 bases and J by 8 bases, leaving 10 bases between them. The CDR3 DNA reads TGTGCCAGCAGCCAAGACGTAAGGGGCGGCTACACCTTC. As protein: CASSQDVRGGYTF.

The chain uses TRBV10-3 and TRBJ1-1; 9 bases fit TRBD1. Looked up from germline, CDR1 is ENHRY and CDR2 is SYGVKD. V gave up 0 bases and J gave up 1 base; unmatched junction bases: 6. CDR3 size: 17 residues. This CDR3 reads CAISESALQGANTEAFF. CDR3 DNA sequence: TGTGCCATCAGTGAGTCCGCGCTACAGGGGGCGAACACTGAAGCTTTCTTT.

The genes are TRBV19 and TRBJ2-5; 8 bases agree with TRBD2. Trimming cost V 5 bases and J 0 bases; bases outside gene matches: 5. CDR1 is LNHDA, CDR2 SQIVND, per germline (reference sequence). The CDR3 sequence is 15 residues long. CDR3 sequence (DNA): TGTGCCAGTAGTGGGCGGGGGGCCTACCAAGAGACCCAGTACTTC. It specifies CASSGRGAYQETQYF.

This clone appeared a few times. The chain's CDR3 is CASSWTGAGNTIYF. CDR3 sequence (DNA): TGTGCCAGCAGCTGGACAGGGGCTGGAAACACCATATATTTT. J is TRBJ1-3 and V is TRBV5-6, with 9 bases matching TRBD1. After removal of 3 bases from V and 2 bases from J, the junction contained 0 bases not matched to a gene. The CDR3 is made up of 14 amino acids. Per the germline V gene, CDR1 is SGHDT and CDR2 is YYEEEE. The variable domain in full, with the rest retrieved from reference TRBV5-6 and TRBJ1-3, is DAGVTQSPTHLIKTRGQQVTLRCSPKSGHDTVSWYQQALGQGPQFIFQYYEEEERQRGNFPDRFSGHQFPNYSSELNVNALLLGDSALYLCASSWTGAGNTIYFGEGSWLTVV.

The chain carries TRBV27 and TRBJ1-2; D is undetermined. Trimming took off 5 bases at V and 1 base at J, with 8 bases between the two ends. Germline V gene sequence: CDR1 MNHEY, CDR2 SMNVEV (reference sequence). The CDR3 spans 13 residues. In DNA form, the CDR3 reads TGTGCCAGCAGTGGAGGTTTTAACTATGGCTACACCTTC. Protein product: CASSGGFNYGYTF.

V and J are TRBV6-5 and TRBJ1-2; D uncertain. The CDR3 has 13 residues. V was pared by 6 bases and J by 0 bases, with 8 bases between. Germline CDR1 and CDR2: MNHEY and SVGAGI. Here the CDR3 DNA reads TGTGCCAGCAGGCCATTAGCTAACTATGGCTACACCTTC. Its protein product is CASRPLANYGYTF.

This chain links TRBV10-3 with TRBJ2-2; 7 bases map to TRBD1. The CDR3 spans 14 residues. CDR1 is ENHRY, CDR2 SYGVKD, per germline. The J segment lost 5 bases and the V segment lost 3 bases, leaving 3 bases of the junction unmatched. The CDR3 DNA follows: TGTGCCATCAGTGAAAGGGGGCATACCGGGGAGCTGTTTTTT. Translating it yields CAISERGHTGELFF.

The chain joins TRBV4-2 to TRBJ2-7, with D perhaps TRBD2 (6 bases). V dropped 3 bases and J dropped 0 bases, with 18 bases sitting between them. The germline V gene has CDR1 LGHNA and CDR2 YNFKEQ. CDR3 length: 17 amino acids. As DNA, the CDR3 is TGTGCCAGCAGCCAGGGGGAGGCCATCTACAGCTCCTACGAGCAGTACTTC. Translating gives CASSQGEAIYSSYEQYF.

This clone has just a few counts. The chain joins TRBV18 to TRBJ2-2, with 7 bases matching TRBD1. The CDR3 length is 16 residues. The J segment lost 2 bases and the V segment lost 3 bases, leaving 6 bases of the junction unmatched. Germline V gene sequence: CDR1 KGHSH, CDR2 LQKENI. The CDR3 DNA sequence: TGTGCCAGCTCACCTAAGGGGGCGGACAACACCGGGGAGCTGTTTTTT. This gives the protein CASSPKGADNTGELFF.

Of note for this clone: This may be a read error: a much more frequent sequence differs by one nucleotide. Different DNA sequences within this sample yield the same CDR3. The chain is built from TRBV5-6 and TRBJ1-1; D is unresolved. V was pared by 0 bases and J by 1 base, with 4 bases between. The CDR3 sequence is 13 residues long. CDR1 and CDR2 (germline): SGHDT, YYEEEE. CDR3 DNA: TGTGCCAGCAGCTTGGCCGGGAACACTGAAGCTTTCTTT. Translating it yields CASSLAGNTEAFF.

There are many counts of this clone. The CDR3 region is CASSSGGPGGADEAFF. CDR3 in DNA: TGTGCCAGCAGCTCAGGCGGTCCCGGGGGGGCGGATGAAGCTTTCTTT. This chain links TRBV7-2 with TRBJ1-1; perhaps TRBD1 as D (6 bases). The CDR3 consists of 16 residues. Between the trimmed V and J ends, which lost 4 bases and 7 bases, there was a span of 22 bases. The germline V gene encodes CDR1 SGHTA and CDR2 FQGNSA.

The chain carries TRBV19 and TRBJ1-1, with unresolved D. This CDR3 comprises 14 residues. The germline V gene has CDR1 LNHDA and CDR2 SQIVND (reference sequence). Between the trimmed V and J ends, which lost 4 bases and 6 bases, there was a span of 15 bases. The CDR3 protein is CASSTGVRYAEAFF. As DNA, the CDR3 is TGTGCCAGTAGTACTGGAGTTCGATATGCTGAAGCTTTCTTT.

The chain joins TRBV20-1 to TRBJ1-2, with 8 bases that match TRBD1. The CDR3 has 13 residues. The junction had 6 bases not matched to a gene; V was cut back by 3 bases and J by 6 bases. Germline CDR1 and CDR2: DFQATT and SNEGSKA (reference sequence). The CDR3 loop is CSASGQGRHGYTF. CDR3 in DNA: TGCAGTGCTAGTGGACAGGGAAGGCATGGCTACACCTTC.

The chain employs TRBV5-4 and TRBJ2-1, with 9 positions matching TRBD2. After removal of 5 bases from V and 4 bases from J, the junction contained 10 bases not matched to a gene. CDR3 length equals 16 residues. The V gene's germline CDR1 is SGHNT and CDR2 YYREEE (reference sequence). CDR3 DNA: TGTGCCAGCAGTCCCCAAGCGGGGGGACGATACAATGAGCAGTTCTTC. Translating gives CASSPQAGGRYNEQFF.

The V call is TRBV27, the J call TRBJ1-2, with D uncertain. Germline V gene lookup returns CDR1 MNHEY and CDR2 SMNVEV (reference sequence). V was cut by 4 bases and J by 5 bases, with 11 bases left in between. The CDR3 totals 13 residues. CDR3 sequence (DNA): TGTGCCAGCAGTTCGTTGGAGGGATATGGCTACACCTTC. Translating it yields CASSSLEGYGYTF.

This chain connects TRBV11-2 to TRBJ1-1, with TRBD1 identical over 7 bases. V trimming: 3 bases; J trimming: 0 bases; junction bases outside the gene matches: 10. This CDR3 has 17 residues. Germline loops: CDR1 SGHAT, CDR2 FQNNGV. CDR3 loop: CASSFSNRGEMNTEAFF. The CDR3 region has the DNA TGTGCCAGCAGCTTTTCCAACAGGGGTGAAATGAACACTGAAGCTTTCTTT.

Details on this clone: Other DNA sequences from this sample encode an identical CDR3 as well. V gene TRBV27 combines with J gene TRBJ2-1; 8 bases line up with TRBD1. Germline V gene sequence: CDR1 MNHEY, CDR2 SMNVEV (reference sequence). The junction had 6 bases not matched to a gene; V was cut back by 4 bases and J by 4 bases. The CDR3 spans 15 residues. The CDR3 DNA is TGTGCCAGCAGTTCCCGGACAGGGAGGTACAATGAGCAGTTCTTC. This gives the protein CASSSRTGRYNEQFF.

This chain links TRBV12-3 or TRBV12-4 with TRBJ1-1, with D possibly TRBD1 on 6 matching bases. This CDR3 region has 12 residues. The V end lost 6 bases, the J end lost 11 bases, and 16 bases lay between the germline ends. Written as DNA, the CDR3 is TGTGCCAGCAGATTACAGGGTGGTGAGGCTTTCTTT. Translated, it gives CASRLQGGEAFF.

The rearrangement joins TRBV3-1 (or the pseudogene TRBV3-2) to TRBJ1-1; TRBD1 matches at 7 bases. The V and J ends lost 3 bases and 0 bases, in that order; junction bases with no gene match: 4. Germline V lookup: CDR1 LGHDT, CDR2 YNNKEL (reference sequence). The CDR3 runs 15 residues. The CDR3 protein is CASSQTGPMNTEAFF. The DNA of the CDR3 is TGTGCCAGCAGCCAGACAGGGCCTATGAACACTGAAGCTTTCTTT.

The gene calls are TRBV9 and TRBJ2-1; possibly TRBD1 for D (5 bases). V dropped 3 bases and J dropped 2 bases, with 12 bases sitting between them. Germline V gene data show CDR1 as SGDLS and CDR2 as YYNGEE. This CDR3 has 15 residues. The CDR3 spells CASSATGATYNEQFF. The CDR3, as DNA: TGTGCCAGCAGCGCTACAGGAGCCACCTACAATGAGCAGTTCTTC.

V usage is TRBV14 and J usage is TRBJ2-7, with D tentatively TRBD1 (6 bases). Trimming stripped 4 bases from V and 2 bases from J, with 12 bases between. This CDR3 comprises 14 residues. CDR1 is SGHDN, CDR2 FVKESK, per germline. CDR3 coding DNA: TGTGCCAGCAGCCCTCGGACAGTCACCTACGAGCAGTACTTC. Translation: CASSPRTVTYEQYF.

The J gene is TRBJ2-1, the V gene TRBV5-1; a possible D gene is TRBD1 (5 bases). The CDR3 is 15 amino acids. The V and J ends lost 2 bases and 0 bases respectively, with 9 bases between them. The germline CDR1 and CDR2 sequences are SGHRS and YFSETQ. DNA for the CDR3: TGCGCCAGCAGCTTAGACAGAAGCTCCTACAATGAGCAGTTCTTC. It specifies CASSLDRSSYNEQFF.